The next 5 T cell receptor beta chains were all read from a single sample in a study of spatial heterogeneity in lung cancer. Time point indicated: sample taken at primary tumor resection. Unsorted whole RNA from tumor, nontumor lung or frozen PBMC underwent sequencing. TCRdb called the 5' RACE reads again in MiXCR, with one record for every CDR3 protein. Among tens of thousands of distinct CDR3 sequences listed, more than 7% were seen once. This specimen was PBMCs, taken at surgery. The receptors here all came from a female donor with early-stage non-small cell lung cancer.

About this clonotype itself: This could be a read error, since a much larger clone is one nucleotide away. V usage is TRBV9 and J usage is TRBJ1-6; TRBD1 aligns across 9 bases. The germline CDR1 and CDR2 sequences are SGDLS and YYNGEE. The CDR3 runs to 16 residues. CDR3: CASSSGTGSGNSLLHF. The DNA of the CDR3 is TGTGCCAGCAGTTCCGGGACAGGGTCTGGAAATTCACTCCTCCACTTT.

This clonotype was seen repeatedly, ten times or more. In DNA form, the CDR3 reads TGCAGCGTTGAGGCCGGCGGGACAGGGAAACTAGCGGGCCCGGGAACCTACAATGAGCAGTTCTTC. This encodes CSVEAGGTGKLAGPGTYNEQFF. This chain connects TRBV29-1 to TRBJ2-1; D possibly uses TRBD1 or TRBD2 (9 bases each). The V end was cut by 3 bases, the J end by 2 bases, with 35 bases between. The CDR3 runs 22 residues. Germline-derived CDR1 and CDR2 are SQVTM and ANQGSEA.

This clonotype was picked up a small number of times. The rearrangement uses TRBV20-1 and TRBJ1-4; 7 bases agree with TRBD1. The V gene's germline CDR1 is DFQATT and CDR2 SNEGSKA (reference sequence). The CDR3 covers 14 residues. The ends lost 5 bases at V and 8 bases at J; junction bases unmatched: 11. The CDR3 DNA follows: TGCAGTGCTCGACAGGGCGGAGGGATCGAAAAACTGTTTTTT. It is translated as CSARQGGGIEKLFF.

This clonotype appeared many times. The chain employs TRBV4-2 and TRBJ2-3; weak D call: TRBD2 (6 bases). CDR3 length equals 16 residues. The germline CDR1 and CDR2 sequences are LGHNA and YNFKEQ. The V gene lost 0 bases and the J gene lost 4 bases, with 14 bases spanning the gap. Here the CDR3 DNA reads TGTGCCAGCAGCCAAGATTATGGGACTTCACCAGATACGCAGTATTTT. This sequence encodes CASSQDYGTSPDTQYF.

The sample holds many counts of this clonotype. The chain links TRBV7-2 to TRBJ2-3; D perhaps matches TRBD2 (6 bases). With 1 base removed from V and 5 bases from J, the gap between germline ends came to 10 bases. The V gene's germline CDR1 is SGHTA and CDR2 FQGNSA. This CDR3 has 14 residues. The CDR3 here is CASSLGGTGDTQYF. The CDR3 DNA reads as TGTGCCAGCAGCTTAGGCGGGACGGGAGATACGCAGTATTTT.